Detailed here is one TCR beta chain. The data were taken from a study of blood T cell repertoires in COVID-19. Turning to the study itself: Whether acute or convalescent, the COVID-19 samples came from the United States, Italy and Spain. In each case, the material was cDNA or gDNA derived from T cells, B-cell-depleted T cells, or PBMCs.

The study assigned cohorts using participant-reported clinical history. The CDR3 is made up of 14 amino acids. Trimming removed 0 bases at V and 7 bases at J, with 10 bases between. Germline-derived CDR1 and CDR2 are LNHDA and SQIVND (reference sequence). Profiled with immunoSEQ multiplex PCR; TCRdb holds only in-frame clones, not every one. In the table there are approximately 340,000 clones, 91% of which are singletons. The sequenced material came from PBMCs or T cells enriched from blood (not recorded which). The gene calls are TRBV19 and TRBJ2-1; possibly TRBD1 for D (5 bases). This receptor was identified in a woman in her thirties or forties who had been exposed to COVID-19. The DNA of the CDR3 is TGTGCCAGTAGTATAGACAGGGTAGGGAATGAGCAGTTCTTC. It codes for CASSIDRVGNEQFF.